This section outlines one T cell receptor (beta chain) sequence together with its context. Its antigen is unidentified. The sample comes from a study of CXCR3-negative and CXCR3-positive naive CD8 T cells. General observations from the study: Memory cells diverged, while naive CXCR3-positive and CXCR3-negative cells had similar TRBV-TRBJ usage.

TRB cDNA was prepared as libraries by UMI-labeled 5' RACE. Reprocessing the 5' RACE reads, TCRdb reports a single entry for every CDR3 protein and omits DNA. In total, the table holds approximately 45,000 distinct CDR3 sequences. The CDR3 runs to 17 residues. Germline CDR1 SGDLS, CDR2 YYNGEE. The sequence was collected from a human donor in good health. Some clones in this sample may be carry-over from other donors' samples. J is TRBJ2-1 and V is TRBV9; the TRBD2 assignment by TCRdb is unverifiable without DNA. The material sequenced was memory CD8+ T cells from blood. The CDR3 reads CASSIRGGGANYNEQFF.